This T cell receptor (beta chain) emerged from a study of cytomegalovirus exposure and HLA in healthy donors. On the study more broadly: The 120 validation repertoires, a later analysis reported, used the same platform as the 550 to 700 repertoires from the first cohort.

Study results and caveats: In vitro work confirmed that three CMV-associated chains recognize CMV antigens. Rarity marked most TCR sequences, yet some public TCRs occurred in many donors. According to a subsequent analysis, TCR clusters from the first cohort were inclined to appear together in the 100 to 150 validation repertoires.

Trimming took 2 bases from V and 15 from J, leaving 14 bases between them. CDR3 length: 12 amino acids. Looked up from germline, CDR1 is WNHNN and CDR2 is SYGVQD (reference sequence). TCRdb's table, derived via immunoSEQ multiplex PCR, lists solely in-frame clones and lacks some. There are 130,000 or so clones in the sample; roughly nine tenths occur only once, and around 3.3% lies in the top ten. On this clone itself: Its antigen is as yet unknown.

The chain links TRBV10-1 to TRBJ2-1; D uncertain. This clonotype was sampled from a man between 25 and 39 years old in good health and CMV-seronegative. Sequenced material: PBMCs. This chain's CDR3 is CASSERRSGRFF. CDR3 bases: TGCGCCAGCAGTGAGAGGCGGTCCGGTCGGTTCTTC.